This is a list of T cell receptor beta chains from one sample in a study of Graves' ophthalmopathy and Graves' hyperthyroidism. Using its own MiXCR run on the multiplex PCR reads, TCRdb lists one record per CDR3 protein. In the table there are almost 750,000 distinct CDR3 sequences, around 40% of which are singletons. Sequencing was performed on peripheral blood. The receptor source for this set is an adult man with Graves' ophthalmopathy. Both conserved end residues are part of each CDR3. D genes are given only for firm matches. A row's size may be missing; if present it is once, few, many or a size class.

D gene	CDR3 length	V gene	clone size	J gene	CDR3 DNA	CDR3 protein
.	13	TRBV20-1	many	TRBJ1-2	TGCAGTGCTGGGGGACGGAATAACTATGGCTACACCTTC	CSAGGRNNYGYTF
.	14	TRBV10-3	.	TRBJ2-7	TGTGCCAGCAGTTCACAGGGGAGGGCCTCCGAGCAGTACTTC	CASSSQGRASEQYF
TRBD1	16	TRBV5-1	few	TRBJ1-6	TGCGCCAGCAGCCCTACAGGGGGCATCGATAATTCACCCCTCCACTTT	CASSPTGGIDNSPLHF
.	13	TRBV7-9	few	TRBJ2-5	TGTGCCAGCCGGGGGGCCGGCCAAGAGACCCAGTACTTC	CASRGAGQETQYF
.	13	TRBV20-1	.	TRBJ2-7	TGCAGTGCTAACCGGGGGGCGGGCTACGAGCAGTACTTC	CSANRGAGYEQYF
.	11	TRBV24-1	.	TRBJ1-1	TGTGCCACCAGTGACGGGCTGATGGCTTTCTTT	CATSDGLMAFF
.	16	TRBV4-1	.	TRBJ1-1	TGCGCCAGCAGCCAAGGAACGAGATCGGCGGACACTGAAGCTTTCTTT	CASSQGTRSADTEAFF
.	15	TRBV7-9	many	TRBJ2-7	TGTGCCAGCAGCTTCGACATTGTGGGGCCTGACGAGCAGTACTTC	CASSFDIVGPDEQYF
TRBD1	17	TRBV7-8	.	TRBJ2-2	TGTGCCAGCAGTGATATTTGGGCAGGGGGCAACACCGGGGAGCTGTTTTTT	CASSDIWAGGNTGELFF
TRBD1	14	TRBV11-2	.	TRBJ2-5	TGTGCCAGCAGCCCGCAACAGGGGAGAGAGACCCAGTACTTC	CASSPQQGRETQYF
TRBD2	18	TRBV7-2	many	TRBJ2-6	TGTGCCAGCAGCTTAGGTCTAGCGGGATTCTCTGGGGCCAACGTCCTGACTTTC	CASSLGLAGFSGANVLTF
.	15	TRBV19	.	TRBJ2-2	TGTGCCAGTAGTGTCCTCATGGGGAACACCGGGGAGCTGTTTTTT	CASSVLMGNTGELFF
TRBD1	15	TRBV7-9	many	TRBJ1-4	TGTGCCAGCAGCCCGAGGACAGGGACGGGTGAAAAACTGTTTTTT	CASSPRTGTGEKLFF
TRBD1	16	TRBV10-3	.	TRBJ1-3	TGTGCCAGCAGCTCCTGGACAGGTCGGGCTGGAAACACCATATATTTT	CASSSWTGRAGNTIYF
TRBD1	14	TRBV29-1	.	TRBJ1-2	TGCAGCGTTGAAGGCAGAGGGACAGCCTATGGCTACACCTTC	CSVEGRGTAYGYTF
.	11	TRBV2	.	TRBJ1-5	TGTGCCAGATACTCCAATCAGCCCCAGCATTTT	CARYSNQPQHF
.	16	TRBV11-2	.	TRBJ2-3	TGTGCCAGCAGCTTAGGGTTTGCATCTAGCACAGATACGCAGTATTTT	CASSLGFASSTDTQYF
TRBD1	14	TRBV11-2	.	TRBJ2-7	TGTGCCAGCAGCTTGGTGAGGGGACAGGACGAGCAGTACTTC	CASSLVRGQDEQYF
.	15	TRBV10-2	many	TRBJ2-7	TGCGCCAGCAGTGAGGAAGCGTCAAGCTCCTACGAGCAGTACTTC	CASSEEASSSYEQYF
.	14	TRBV7-9	many	TRBJ1-4	TGTGCCAGCAGCGCCCCGGGACAAAGCGAAAAACTGTTTTTT	CASSAPGQSEKLFF
TRBD1	12	TRBV20-1	.	TRBJ2-5	TGCAGTGCTTCCGGCACGGGACAGTCCCAGTACTTC	CSASGTGQSQYF
TRBD1	16	TRBV19	.	TRBJ1-2	TGTGCCAGTAGCCCTAAGACAGGGGGCGCCGTCGGTAGCTACACCTTC	CASSPKTGGAVGSYTF
TRBD1	14	TRBV10-3	many	TRBJ1-1	TGTGCCATCAGTGCGGGGACAGTGAACACTGAAGCTTTCTTT	CAISAGTVNTEAFF
TRBD1	15	TRBV10-3	.	TRBJ1-4	TGTGCCATCAGTGAACCGACAGGGGGGAATGAAAAACTGTTTTTT	CAISEPTGGNEKLFF
.	12	TRBV7-9	.	TRBJ2-7	TGTGCCTTACCAGAACAGGCCTACGAGCAGTACTTC	CALPEQAYEQYF
.	15	TRBV10-2	.	TRBJ1-2	TGTGCCAGCAGTTCCCGGGGGGCGCGGAGCTATGGCTACACCTTC	CASSSRGARSYGYTF
.	14	TRBV7-9	.	TRBJ1-1	TGTGCCAGCAGCTTTAGCGGGGGACACACTGAAGCTTTCTTT	CASSFSGGHTEAFF
TRBD1	16	TRBV10-3	.	TRBJ1-4	TGTGCCATCAGTGAGTCGGGACAGGGCAGTAATGAAAAACTGTTTTTT	CAISESGQGSNEKLFF
.	19	TRBV11-2	few	TRBJ1-1	TGTGCCAGCAGTTCCCTTCGGGTCTCACAGGTAGTCGGGAACACTGAAGCTTTCTTT	CASSSLRVSQVVGNTEAFF